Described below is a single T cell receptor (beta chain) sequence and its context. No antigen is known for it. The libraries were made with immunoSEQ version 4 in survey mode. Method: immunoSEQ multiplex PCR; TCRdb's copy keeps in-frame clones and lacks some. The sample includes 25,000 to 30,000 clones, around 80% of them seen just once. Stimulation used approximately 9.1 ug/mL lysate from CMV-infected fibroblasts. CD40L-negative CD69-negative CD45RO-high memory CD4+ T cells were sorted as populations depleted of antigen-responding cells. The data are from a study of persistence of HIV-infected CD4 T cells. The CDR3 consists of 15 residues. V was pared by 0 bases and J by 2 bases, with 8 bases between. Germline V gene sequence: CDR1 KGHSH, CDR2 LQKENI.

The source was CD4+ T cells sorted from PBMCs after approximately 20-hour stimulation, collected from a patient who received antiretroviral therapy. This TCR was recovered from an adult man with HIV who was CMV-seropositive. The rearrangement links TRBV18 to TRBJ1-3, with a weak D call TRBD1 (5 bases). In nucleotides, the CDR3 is TGTGCCAGCTCACCACCGGAAGGGGCTGGAAACACCATATATTTT. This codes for CASSPPEGAGNTIYF.